This T cell receptor beta chain was recorded in a study of B cell selection in AIRE deficiency. Remarks on this clone: What it binds is not known.

Sorted regulatory T cells were CD4-positive, CD25-high and CD127-low or negative. Unrelated healthy donors provided the controls. Sequencing used immunoSEQ multiplex PCR; TCRdb keeps in-frame clones, though not all of them. The sample consists of 20,000 to 30,000 clones, about 92% of them appearing once. Study-level findings and limits: Only roughly 9% of some 3,300 shared Treg sequences were patient-specific; around 33% healthy-specific. About a third of healthy-shared Treg TCRbeta sequences appeared in patient Tconv cells. Healthy Tconv contained 35% to 45% of shared healthy Treg sequences; only TCRbeta sequenced.

The specimen was CD4+CD25+ Tregs sorted from PBMCs. The sequence was obtained from a human donor in good health.

The CDR3 is CASSIRGAKNIQYF. The CDR3 nucleotides are TGTGCCAGTAGTATCAGGGGGGCTAAAAACATTCAGTACTTC. The chain couples TRBV19 to TRBJ2-4; weak D call: TRBD1 (7 bases). Germline lookup yields CDR1 LNHDA and CDR2 SQIVND (reference sequence). The CDR3 consists of 14 residues. With 3 bases removed from V and 4 bases from J, the gap between germline ends came to 10 bases.